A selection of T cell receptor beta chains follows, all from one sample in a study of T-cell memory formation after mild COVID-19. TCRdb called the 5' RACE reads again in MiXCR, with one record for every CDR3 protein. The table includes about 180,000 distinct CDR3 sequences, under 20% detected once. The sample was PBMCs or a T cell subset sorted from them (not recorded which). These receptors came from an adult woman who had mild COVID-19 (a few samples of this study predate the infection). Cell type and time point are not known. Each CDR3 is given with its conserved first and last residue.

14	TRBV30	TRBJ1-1	CAWNRFQMNTEAFF
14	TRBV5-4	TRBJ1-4	CASSFGTGREKLFF
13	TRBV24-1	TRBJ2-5	CATKAVNQETQYF
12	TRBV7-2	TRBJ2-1	CASSRSYNEQFF
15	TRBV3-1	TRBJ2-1	CASSQPGTSGNEQFF
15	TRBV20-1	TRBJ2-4	CSAFRSGLAKNIQYF
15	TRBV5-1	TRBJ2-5	CASSGTGGPEETQYF
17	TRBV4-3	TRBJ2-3	CASSQWVAGGLTDTQYF
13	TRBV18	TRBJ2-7	CASSGGSGAEQYF
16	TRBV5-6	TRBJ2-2	CASSFWRSANTGELFF
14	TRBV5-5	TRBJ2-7	CASSSRQGQYEQYF
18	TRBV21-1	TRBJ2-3	CASSKATPDRVLTDTQYF
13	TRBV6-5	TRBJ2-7	CASSASRGGEQYF
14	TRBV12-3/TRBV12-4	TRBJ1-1	CASSGQGLNTEAFF
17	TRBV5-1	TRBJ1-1	CASSLEPQGARATEAFF
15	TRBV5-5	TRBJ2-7	CASSSPWTGSYEQYF
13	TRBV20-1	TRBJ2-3	CSALTGGADTQYF